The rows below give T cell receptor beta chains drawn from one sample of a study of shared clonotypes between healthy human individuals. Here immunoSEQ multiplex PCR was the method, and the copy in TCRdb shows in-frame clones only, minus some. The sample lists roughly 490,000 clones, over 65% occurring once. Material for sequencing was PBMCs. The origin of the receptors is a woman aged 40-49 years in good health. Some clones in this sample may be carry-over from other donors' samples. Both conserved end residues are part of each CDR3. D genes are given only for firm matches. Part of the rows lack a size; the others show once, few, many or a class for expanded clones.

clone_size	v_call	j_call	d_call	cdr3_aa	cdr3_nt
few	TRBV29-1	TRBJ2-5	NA	CSVEQGRGETQYF	TGCAGCGTTGAACAAGGGCGGGGCGAGACCCAGTACTTC
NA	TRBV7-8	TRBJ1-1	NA	CASSLWAGRNTEAFF	TGTGCCAGCAGCTTATGGGCAGGGAGGAACACTGAAGCTTTCTTT
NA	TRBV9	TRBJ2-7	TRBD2	CASSVAGGYNEQYF	TGTGCCAGCAGCGTAGCGGGAGGTTACAACGAGCAGTACTTC
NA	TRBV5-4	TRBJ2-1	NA	CASSLGEGVGYNEQFF	TGTGCCAGCAGCTTGGGGGAGGGGGTTGGTTACAATGAGCAGTTCTTC
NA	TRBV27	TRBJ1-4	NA	CASSPSAANEKLFF	TGTGCCAGCAGTCCCTCGGCAGCTAATGAAAAACTGTTTTTT
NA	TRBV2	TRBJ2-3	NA	CASSDRTDQDTQYF	TGTGCCAGCAGTGATAGGACGGACCAAGATACGCAGTATTTT
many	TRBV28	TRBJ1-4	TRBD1	CASSETGGNEKLFF	TGTGCCAGCAGCGAAACAGGGGGTAATGAAAAACTGTTTTTT
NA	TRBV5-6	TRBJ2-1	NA	CASSLGRGMRNEQFF	TGTGCCAGCAGCTTGGGGCGCGGGATGAGGAATGAGCAGTTCTTC
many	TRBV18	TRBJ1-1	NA	CASSPRGTEITLNTEAFF	TGTGCCAGCTCACCGCGGGGCACCGAAATCACTCTGAACACTGAAGCTTTCTTT
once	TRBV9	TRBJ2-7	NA	CASSVDIGAEYYEQYF	TGTGCCAGCAGCGTAGATATAGGAGCTGAGTACTACGAGCAGTACTTC
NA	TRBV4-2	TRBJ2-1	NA	CASSQILSSYNEQFF	TGTGCCAGCAGCCAAATATTAAGCTCCTACAATGAGCAGTTCTTC
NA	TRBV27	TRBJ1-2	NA	CASKHSGANGYTF	TGTGCCAGCAAGCACTCGGGGGCGAACGGCTACACCTTC
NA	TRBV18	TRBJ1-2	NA	CASSPGIDGGYTF	TGTGCCAGCTCCCCGGGGATTGACGGTGGCTACACCTTC